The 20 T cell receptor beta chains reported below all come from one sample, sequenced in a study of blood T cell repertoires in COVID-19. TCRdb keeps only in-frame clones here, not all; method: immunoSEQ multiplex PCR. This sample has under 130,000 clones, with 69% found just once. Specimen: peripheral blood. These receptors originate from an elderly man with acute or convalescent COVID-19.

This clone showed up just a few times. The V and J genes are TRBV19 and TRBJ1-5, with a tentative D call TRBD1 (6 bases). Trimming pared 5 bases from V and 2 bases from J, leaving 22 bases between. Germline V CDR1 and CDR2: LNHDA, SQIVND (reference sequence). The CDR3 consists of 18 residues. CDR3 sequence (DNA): TGTGCCAGTAGTCTTGCAGGGGCACCGGTGGGCGGCAATCAGCCCCAGCATTTT. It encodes CASSLAGAPVGGNQPQHF.

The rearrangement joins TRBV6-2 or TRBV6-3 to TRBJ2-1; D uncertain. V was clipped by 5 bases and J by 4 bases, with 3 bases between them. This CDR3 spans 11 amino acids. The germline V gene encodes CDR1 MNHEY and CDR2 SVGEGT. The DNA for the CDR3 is TGTGCCAGCAGTACATACAATGAGCAGTTCTTC. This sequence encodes CASSTYNEQFF.

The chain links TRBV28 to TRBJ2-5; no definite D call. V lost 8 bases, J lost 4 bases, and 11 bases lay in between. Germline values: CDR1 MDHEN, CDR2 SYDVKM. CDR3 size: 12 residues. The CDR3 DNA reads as TGTGCCAGCTTTTCCGGTGGAGAGACCCAGTACTTC. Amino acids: CASFSGGETQYF. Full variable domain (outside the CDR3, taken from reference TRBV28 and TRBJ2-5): DVKVTQSSRYLVKRTGEKVFLECVQDMDHENMFWYRQDPGLGLRLIYFSYDVKMKEKGDIPEGYSVSREKKERFSLILESASTNQTSMYLCASFSGGETQYFGPGTRLLVL.

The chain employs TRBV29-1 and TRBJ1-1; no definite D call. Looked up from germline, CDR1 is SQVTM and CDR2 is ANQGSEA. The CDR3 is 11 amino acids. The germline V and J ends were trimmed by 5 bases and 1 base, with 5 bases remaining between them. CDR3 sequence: CSVLKNTEAFF. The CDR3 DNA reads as TGCAGCGTTTTAAAGAACACTGAAGCTTTCTTT.

The DNA of the CDR3 is TGTGCCAGCAGCCTCGGGGGGTACACCCAGTACTTC. Amino acids: CASSLGGYTQYF. The gene calls are TRBV11-2 and TRBJ2-5, with 7 bases aligning to TRBD2. With 5 bases clipped from V and 8 bases from J, the junction kept 5 bases outside the gene matches. In germline, CDR1 is SGHAT, CDR2 FQNNGV. The length of the CDR3 is 12 residues.

CDR3 loop: CASSQSSLPTDTQYF. The CDR3 DNA follows: TGTGCCAGCAGCCAATCTAGCCTACCCACAGATACGCAGTATTTT. The rearrangement joins TRBV7-2 to TRBJ2-3; possibly TRBD2 for D (5 bases). Germline CDR1 reads SGHTA; CDR2 reads FQGNSA. The V end lost 5 bases, the J end lost 2 bases, and 14 bases lay between the germline ends. The CDR3 sequence is 15 residues long.

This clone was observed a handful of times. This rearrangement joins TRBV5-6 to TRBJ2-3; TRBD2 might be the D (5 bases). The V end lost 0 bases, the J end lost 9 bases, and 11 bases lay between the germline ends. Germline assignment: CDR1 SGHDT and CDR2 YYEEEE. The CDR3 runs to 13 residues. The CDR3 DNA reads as TGTGCCAGCAGCTTGGTTGCGTTAGCGACGCAGTATTTT. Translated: CASSLVALATQYF.

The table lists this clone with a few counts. The CDR3 DNA reads as TGTGCCAGCAGCTTGGTTACAGGGGTGACTGAAGCTTTCTTT. This sequence encodes CASSLVTGVTEAFF. This chain joins TRBV5-4 and TRBJ1-1; 7 bases match TRBD1. CDR3 length: 14 residues. CDR1 is SGHNT, CDR2 YYREEE, per germline (reference sequence). Trimming took 0 bases from V and 5 from J; bases not matched to a gene: 4.

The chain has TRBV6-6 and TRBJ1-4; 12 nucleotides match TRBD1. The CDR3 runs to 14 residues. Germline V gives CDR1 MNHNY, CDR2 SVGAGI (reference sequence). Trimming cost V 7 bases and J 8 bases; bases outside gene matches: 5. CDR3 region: CASTRDRGREKLFF. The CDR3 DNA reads TGTGCCAGCACCCGGGACAGGGGGCGCGAAAAACTGTTTTTT.

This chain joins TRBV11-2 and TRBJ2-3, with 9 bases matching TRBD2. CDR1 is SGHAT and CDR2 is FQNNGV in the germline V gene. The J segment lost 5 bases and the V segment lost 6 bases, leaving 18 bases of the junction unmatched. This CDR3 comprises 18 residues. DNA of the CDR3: TGTGCCAGCAGTCTGAAAAGTATCGGTGCGGGAGGGGTAGATACGCAGTATTTT. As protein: CASSLKSIGAGGVDTQYF.

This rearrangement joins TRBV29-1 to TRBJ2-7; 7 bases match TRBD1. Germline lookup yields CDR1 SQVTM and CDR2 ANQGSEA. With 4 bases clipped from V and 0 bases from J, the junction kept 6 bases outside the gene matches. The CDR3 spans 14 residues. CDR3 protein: CSVAGQKSSYEQYF. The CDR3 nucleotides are TGCAGCGTTGCGGGACAGAAAAGCTCCTACGAGCAGTACTTC.

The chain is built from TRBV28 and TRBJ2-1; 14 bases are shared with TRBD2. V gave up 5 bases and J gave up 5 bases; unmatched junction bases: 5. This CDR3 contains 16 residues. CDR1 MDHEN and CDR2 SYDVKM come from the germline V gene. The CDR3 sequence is CASSLLGLAGDNEQFF. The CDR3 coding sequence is TGTGCCAGCAGTCTGCTGGGACTAGCGGGAGACAATGAGCAGTTCTTC.

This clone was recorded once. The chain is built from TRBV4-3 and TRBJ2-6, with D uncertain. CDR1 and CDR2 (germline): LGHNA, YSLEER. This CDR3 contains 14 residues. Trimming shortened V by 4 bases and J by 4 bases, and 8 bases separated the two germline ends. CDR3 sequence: CASSPTWGANVLTF. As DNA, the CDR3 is TGCGCCAGCAGCCCTACTTGGGGGGCCAACGTCCTGACTTTC.

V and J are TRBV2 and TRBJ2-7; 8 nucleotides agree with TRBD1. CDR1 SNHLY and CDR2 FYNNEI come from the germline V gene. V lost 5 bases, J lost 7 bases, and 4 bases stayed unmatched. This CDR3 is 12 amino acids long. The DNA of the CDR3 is TGTGCCAGCAGTCGACAGGGGTGGGAGCAGTACTTC. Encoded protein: CASSRQGWEQYF. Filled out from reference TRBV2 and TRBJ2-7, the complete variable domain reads EPEVTQTPSHQVTQMGQEVILRCVPISNHLYFYWYRQILGQKVEFLVSFYNNEISEKSEIFDDQFSVERPDGSNFTLKIRSTKLEDSAMYFCASSRQGWEQYFGPGTRLTVT.

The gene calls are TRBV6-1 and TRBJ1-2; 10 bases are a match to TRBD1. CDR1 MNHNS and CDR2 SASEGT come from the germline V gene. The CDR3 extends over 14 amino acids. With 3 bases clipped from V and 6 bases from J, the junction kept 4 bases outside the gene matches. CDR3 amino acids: CASSDRQGAHGYTF. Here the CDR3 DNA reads TGTGCCAGCAGTGACAGACAGGGGGCGCATGGCTACACCTTC.

This chain's CDR3 is CASSPNSYTEAFF. The CDR3 DNA is TGTGCCAGCTCACCAAATTCGTACACTGAAGCTTTCTTT. The rearrangement uses TRBV18 and TRBJ1-1; D unresolved. Deletions cut 2 bases from V and 3 bases from J, with 7 bases between. Germline-derived CDR1 and CDR2 are KGHSH and LQKENI. The CDR3 contains 13 residues.

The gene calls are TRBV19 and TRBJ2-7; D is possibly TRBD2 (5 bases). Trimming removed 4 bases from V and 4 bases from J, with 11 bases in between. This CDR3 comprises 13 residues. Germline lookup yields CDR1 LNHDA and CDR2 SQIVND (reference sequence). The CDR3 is CASSTGGGYEQYF. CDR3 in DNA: TGTGCCAGTAGTACCGGAGGAGGATACGAGCAGTACTTC. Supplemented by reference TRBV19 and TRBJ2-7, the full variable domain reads DGGITQSPKYLFRKEGQNVTLSCEQNLNHDAMYWYRQDPGQGLRLIYYSQIVNDFQKGDIAEGYSVSREKKESFPLTVTSAQKNPTAFYLCASSTGGGYEQYFGPGTRLTVT.

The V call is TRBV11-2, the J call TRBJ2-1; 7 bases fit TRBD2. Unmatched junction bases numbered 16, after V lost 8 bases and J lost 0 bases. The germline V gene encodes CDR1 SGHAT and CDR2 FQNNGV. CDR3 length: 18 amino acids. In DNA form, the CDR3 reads TGTGCCAGCGGTCCTGGCGGGAGCTACATAAGCTCCTACAATGAGCAGTTCTTC. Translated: CASGPGGSYISSYNEQFF.

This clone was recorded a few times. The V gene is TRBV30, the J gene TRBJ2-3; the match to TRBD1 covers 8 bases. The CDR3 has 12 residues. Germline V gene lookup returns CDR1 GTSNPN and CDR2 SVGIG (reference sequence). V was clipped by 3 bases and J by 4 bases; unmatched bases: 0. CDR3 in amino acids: CAWRTGADTQYF. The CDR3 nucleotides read TGTGCCTGGAGGACAGGGGCAGATACGCAGTATTTT.

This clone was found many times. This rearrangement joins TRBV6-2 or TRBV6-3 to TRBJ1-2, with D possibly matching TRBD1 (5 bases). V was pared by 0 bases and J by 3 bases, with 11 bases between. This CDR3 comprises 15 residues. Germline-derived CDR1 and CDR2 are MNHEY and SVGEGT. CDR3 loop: CASSYSWGRDYGYTF. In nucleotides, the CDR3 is TGTGCCAGCAGTTACTCCTGGGGCCGGGACTATGGCTACACCTTC.